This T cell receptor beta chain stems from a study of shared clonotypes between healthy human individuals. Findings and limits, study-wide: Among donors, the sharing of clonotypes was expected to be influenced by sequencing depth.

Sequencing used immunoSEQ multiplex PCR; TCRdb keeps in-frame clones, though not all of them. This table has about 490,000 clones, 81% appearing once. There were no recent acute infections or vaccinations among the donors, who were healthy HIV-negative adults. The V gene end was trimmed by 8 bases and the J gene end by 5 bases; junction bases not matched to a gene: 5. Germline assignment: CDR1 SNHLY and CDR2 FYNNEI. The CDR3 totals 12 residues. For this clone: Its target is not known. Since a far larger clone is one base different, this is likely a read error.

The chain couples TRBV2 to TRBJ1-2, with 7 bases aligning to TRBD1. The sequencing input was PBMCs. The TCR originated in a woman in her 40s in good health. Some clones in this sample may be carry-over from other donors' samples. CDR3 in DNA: TGTGCCAGCCAAGGACAGGTGTATGGCTACACCTTC. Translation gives CASQGQVYGYTF. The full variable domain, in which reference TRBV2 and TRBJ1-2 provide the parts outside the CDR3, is EPEVTQTPSHQVTQMGQEVILRCVPISNHLYFYWYRQILGQKVEFLVSFYNNEISEKSEIFDDQFSVERPDGSNFTLKIRSTKLEDSAMYFCASQGQVYGYTFGSGTRLTVV.